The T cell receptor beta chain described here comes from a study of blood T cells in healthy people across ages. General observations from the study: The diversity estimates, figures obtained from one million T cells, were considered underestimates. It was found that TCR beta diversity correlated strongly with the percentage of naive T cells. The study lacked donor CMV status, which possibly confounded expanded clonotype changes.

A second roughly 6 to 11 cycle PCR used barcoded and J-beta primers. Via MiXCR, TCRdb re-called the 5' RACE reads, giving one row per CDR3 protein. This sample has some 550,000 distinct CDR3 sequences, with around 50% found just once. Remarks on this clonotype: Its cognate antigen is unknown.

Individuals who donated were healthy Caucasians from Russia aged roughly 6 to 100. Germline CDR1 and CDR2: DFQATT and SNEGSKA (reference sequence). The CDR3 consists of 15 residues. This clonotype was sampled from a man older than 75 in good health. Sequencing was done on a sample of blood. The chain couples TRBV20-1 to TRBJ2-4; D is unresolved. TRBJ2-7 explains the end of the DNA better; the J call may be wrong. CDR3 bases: TGCAGTGCTAGAGATGCAGGCGGTGAATACTACGAGCAGTACTTC. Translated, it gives CSARDAGGEYYEQYF.